This T cell receptor beta chain was captured by sequencing in a study of T-cell reconstitution after alpha-beta-depleted transplantation in children. Comments on this clonotype: The antigen remains undetermined.

Unique molecular identifiers were used to barcode this TCRbeta library. TCRdb independently ran MiXCR on the PCR reads; one entry per CDR3 protein. The data contain hundreds of thousands of distinct CDR3 sequences, approximately 13% of them seen just once; the ten biggest clones take up around 2.2%. Broader study findings: From surviving recipient T cells and thymic progenitors came the high day-60 TCRbeta diversity observed in some patients. Roughly two months post-transplant, alpha-beta T cells reportedly originated from several hundred graft clones that had expanded.

V dropped 1 base and J dropped 1 base, with 8 bases sitting between them. Germline V gene sequence: CDR1 MNHEY, CDR2 SVGEGT. This CDR3 spans 15 amino acids. This chain uses TRBV6-2 or TRBV6-3 with TRBJ1-5; tentative D call: TRBD1 (5 bases). The receptor was isolated from a male patient younger than 18 who had a stem cell transplant for acute myeloid leukemia, so the T cells may come from the graft donor. The sample here was PBMCs, mostly from graft donor cells, taken 360 days after TCRalphabeta/CD19-depleted stem cell transplant. The CDR3 nucleotides read TGTGCCAGCAGTTACTTGGGGGAAAGCAATCAGCCCCAGCATTTT. Translating it yields CASSYLGESNQPQHF.